Below are 3 T cell receptor beta chains sequenced from a single sample in a study of tumor T cells in aggressive B-cell lymphoma. Profiling relied on immunoSEQ multiplex PCR, and the TCRdb table lists in-frame clones only, not all of them. The sample has fewer than 7,000 clones, more than 85% seen once. The sequenced sample was tumor tissue. These receptors originate from an adult with diffuse large B cell lymphoma.

Written as DNA, the CDR3 is TGTGCCAGTAGTTCCAGACAGGGGGATGGCTACACCTTC. Amino acid sequence: CASSSRQGDGYTF. The chain is built from TRBV19 and TRBJ1-2, with 9 bases that match TRBD1. Germline loops: CDR1 LNHDA, CDR2 SQIVND (reference sequence). The junction had 4 bases not matched to a gene; V was cut back by 5 bases and J by 6 bases. This CDR3 is built from 13 residues.

This chain uses TRBV27 with TRBJ1-6; D perhaps matches TRBD1 (6 bases). V lost 7 bases, J lost 6 bases, and 19 bases lay in between. Germline CDR1 reads MNHEY; CDR2 reads SMNVEV (reference sequence). The CDR3 extends over 16 amino acids. The DNA for the CDR3 is TGTGCCAGCACCCTAGGGGGTGACGGGGTTAATTCACCCCTCCACTTT. Encoded protein: CASTLGGDGVNSPLHF.

This clone was detected only once. V is TRBV6-5 and J is TRBJ1-5; 9 bases match TRBD1. Germline V CDR1 and CDR2: MNHEY, SVGAGI. V trimming: 5 bases; J trimming: 4 bases; junction bases outside the gene matches: 6. This CDR3 is built from 15 residues. The CDR3 spells CASSPDRGRNQPQHF. CDR3 nucleotides: TGTGCCAGCAGTCCTGACAGGGGGAGAAATCAGCCCCAGCATTTT.